This note documents a single T cell receptor (beta chain) sequence. These data are taken from a study of T cells expressing NK-cell markers. TCRdb reprocessed the 5' RACE reads, with one entry per CDR3 protein and no DNA. The sample shows fewer than 200,000 distinct CDR3 sequences, and about 18% sits with its ten largest clones. CDR3 size: 15 residues. CDR1 is SNHLY and CDR2 is FYNNEI in the germline V gene. This receptor was taken from a woman aged 18 to 75 in good health. The rearrangement joins TRBV2 to TRBJ2-2; TCRdb indicates TRBD1, and absent DNA this call remains unverified. Sequencing input: blood T cells: a sorted CD56 or NKG2C T cell subset, CD4+ or CD8+ T cells, or bulk PBMC T cells (not recorded which). CDR3 sequence reads: CARSLGAGNTGELFF.